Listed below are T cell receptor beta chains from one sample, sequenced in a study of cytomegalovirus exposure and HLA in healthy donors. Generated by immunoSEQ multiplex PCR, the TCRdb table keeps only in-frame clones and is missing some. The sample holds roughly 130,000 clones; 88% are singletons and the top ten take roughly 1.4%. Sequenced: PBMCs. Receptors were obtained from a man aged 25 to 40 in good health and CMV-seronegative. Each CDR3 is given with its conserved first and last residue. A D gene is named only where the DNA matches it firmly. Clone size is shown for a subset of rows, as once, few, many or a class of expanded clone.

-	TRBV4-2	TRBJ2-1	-	TGTGCCAGCAGCCATATGAATGAGCAGTTCTTC	CASSHMNEQFF
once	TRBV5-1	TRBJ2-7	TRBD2	TGCGCCAGCAGCTTTCAGGCTAGCGGGAGGGAAAGAGGCGAGCAGTACTTC	CASSFQASGRERGEQYF
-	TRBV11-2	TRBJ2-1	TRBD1	TGTGCCAGCAGTCCCGACAGGGGGGGGTTTTACTACAATGAGCAGTTCTTC	CASSPDRGGFYYNEQFF
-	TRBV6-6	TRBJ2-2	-	TGTGCCAGCAGTTACTCGGGGGGCACCGGGGAGCTGTTTTTT	CASSYSGGTGELFF
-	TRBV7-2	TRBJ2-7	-	TGTGCCAGCAGCTTTTCGGGGTCTTCCTACGAGCAGTACTTC	CASSFSGSSYEQYF
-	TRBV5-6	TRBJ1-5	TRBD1	TGTGCCAGCAGCTTGGCGACAGGGGTTCAGCCCCAGCATTTT	CASSLATGVQPQHF
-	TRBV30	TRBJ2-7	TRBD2	TGTGCCTGGACACCGGGACTAGCGGGATACGAGCAGTACTTC	CAWTPGLAGYEQYF
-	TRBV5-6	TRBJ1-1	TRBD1	TGTGCCAGCAGCTTTGTCGAGGACAGGGGGAGGATGAACACTGAAGCTTTCTTT	CASSFVEDRGRMNTEAFF
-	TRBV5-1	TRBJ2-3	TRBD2	TGCGCCAGCAGCTTGGTCCCTAGCGGGATGGGGACAGATACGCAGTATTTT	CASSLVPSGMGTDTQYF
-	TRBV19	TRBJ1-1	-	TGTGCCAGTAGTTCGTGGGACACCAAAAACACTGAAGCTTTCTTT	CASSSWDTKNTEAFF
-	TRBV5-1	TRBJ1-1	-	TGCGCCAGCAGTTCGGCAGGGAACACTGAAGCTTTCTTT	CASSSAGNTEAFF
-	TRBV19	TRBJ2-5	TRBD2	TGTGCCAGTAGTATTCTAGCGGGAGTTTCGGAGACCCAGTACTTC	CASSILAGVSETQYF
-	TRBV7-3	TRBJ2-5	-	TGTGCCAGCAGCGAGAGGGCTACAGAGACCCAGTACTTC	CASSERATETQYF
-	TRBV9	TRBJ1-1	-	TGTGCCAGCAGCGCCCCCCCAGGGTTCTTGAACACTGAAGCTTTCTTT	CASSAPPGFLNTEAFF
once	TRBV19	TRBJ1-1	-	TGTGCCAGTGGGAGGGCCCCTCTTCCTGAAGCTTTCTTT	CASGRAPLPEAFF
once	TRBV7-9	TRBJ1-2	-	TGTGCCAGCAGCCCGCCAGGGGAGATTGGCTACACCTTC	CASSPPGEIGYTF